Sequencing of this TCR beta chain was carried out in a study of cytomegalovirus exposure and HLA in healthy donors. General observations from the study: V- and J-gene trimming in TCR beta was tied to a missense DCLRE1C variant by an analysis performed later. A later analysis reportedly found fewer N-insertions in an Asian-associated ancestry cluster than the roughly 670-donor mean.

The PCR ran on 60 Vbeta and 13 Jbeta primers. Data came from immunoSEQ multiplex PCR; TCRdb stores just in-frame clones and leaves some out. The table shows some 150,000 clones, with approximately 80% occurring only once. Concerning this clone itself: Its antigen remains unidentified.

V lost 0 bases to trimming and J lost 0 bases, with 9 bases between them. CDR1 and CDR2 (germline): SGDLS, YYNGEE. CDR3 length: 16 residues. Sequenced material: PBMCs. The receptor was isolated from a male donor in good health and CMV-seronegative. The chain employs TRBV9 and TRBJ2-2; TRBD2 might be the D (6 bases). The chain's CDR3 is CASSVDRGANTGELFF. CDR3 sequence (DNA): TGTGCCAGCAGCGTAGACCGCGGGGCGAACACCGGGGAGCTGTTTTTT.